The TCR beta chain under discussion was sequenced for a study of blood T cells in healthy people across ages. V lost 0 bases to trimming and J lost 4 bases, with 5 bases between them. This CDR3 spans 13 amino acids. CDR1 LNHNV and CDR2 YYDKDF come from the germline V gene (reference sequence). Together with a sample-barcoded 5' primer, a J-beta primer mix was included in a second PCR lasting 7 to 11 cycles. The authors tagged each cDNA molecule using a template-switch adaptor with 12 random nucleotides. Sequencing recovered at least 2.5 million CDR3-containing paired-end reads from each sample. TCRdb reanalysed the 5' RACE reads using MiXCR and keeps one entry per CDR3 protein. The sample contains about 680,000 distinct CDR3 sequences, around 48% of which appear only once.

The sequence was collected from a woman aged 60 to 75 in good health. Sequenced sample: blood. V is TRBV15 and J is TRBJ2-3; D gene ambiguous. The CDR3 DNA reads TGTGCCACCAGCAGAGATCCGGCAGATACGCAGTATTTT. Amino acid sequence: CATSRDPADTQYF. The full variable domain, rest sourced from reference TRBV15 and TRBJ2-3, is DAMVIQNPRYQVTQFGKPVTLSCSQTLNHNVMYWYQQKSSQAPKLLFHYYDKDFNNEADTPDNFQSRRPNTSFCFLDIRSPGLGDTAMYLCATSRDPADTQYFGPGTRLTVL.